Listed below are T cell receptor beta chains from one sample, sequenced in a study of blood T cell repertoires in COVID-19. Repertoires were generated with immunoSEQ multiplex PCR, while TCRdb's copy carries only in-frame clones and drops some. The sample consists of some 270,000 clones, around 85% of them appearing once. Sequenced material: peripheral blood. The origin of the receptors is a human donor with COVID-19, enrolled during active disease. The donor label of this sample is uncertain. Each CDR3 is given with its conserved first and last residue. A D gene is named only where the DNA matches it firmly. Expanded clones get a size class; other rows say once, few or many, or leave the size out.

D gene	J gene	clone size	V gene	CDR3 DNA	CDR3 protein
TRBD1	TRBJ2-7	NA	TRBV9	TGTGCCAGCAGCGAGGGACAGGGGGGAAGAGACGAGCAGTACTTC	CASSEGQGGRDEQYF
TRBD1	TRBJ1-1	NA	TRBV28	TGTGCCAGCAGTTCCAGGGACAGGGGGGTGTACACTGAAGCTTTCTTT	CASSSRDRGVYTEAFF
NA	TRBJ1-1	NA	TRBV5-8	TGTGCCAGCAGCCCCCTGCAGGGATTAGAAGCTTTCTTT	CASSPLQGLEAFF
TRBD1	TRBJ1-1	NA	TRBV5-6	TGTGCCAGCAGCTCCGTAGACAGGGCGAACACTGAAGCTTTCTTT	CASSSVDRANTEAFF
TRBD2	TRBJ2-2	NA	TRBV19	TGTGCCAGTAACCATTGGACTAGCGGGAACAAAGGGGAGCTGTTTTTT	CASNHWTSGNKGELFF
TRBD1	TRBJ2-5	NA	TRBV9	TGTGCCAGCAGCGCCAACTCAGGGGGCGGGAAGACCCAGTACTTC	CASSANSGGGKTQYF
TRBD2	TRBJ2-7	few	TRBV7-7	TGTGCTAGCAGCTCCACGTCGGGAGGCTTGGGCGAGCAGTACTTC	CASSSTSGGLGEQYF
NA	TRBJ2-2	NA	TRBV4-2	TGTGCCAGCAGCCAAGAACCATCCACGAGACAAGCCACCGGGGAGCTGTTTTTT	CASSQEPSTRQATGELFF
TRBD2	TRBJ2-3	few	TRBV2	TGTGCCAGCAGTGCAAGCGGGAGTGTGACAGATACGCAGTATTTT	CASSASGSVTDTQYF
NA	TRBJ1-5	NA	TRBV27	TGTGCCAGCAGTCCGACAGGTTCAATTTATAGCAATCAGCCCCAGCATTTT	CASSPTGSIYSNQPQHF
TRBD1	TRBJ2-1	NA	TRBV27	TGTGCCAGCAGTCACCGACAGGGCCCCCTGGATGAGCAGTTCTTC	CASSHRQGPLDEQFF
NA	TRBJ2-3	NA	TRBV7-9	TGTGCCAGCAAGAGAGGGAGCACAGATACGCAGTATTTT	CASKRGSTDTQYF
NA	TRBJ2-3	NA	TRBV6-4	TGTGCCAGCAGTGAACGGGAATTAACAGATACGCAGTATTTT	CASSERELTDTQYF
NA	TRBJ1-1	NA	TRBV18	TGTGCCAGCTCACCACCGGCGCAGGCCACTGAAGCTTTCTTT	CASSPPAQATEAFF
TRBD1	TRBJ1-2	few	TRBV14	TGTGCCAGCAGCCCTAGACAGGGGGCTTGGGGCTACACCTTC	CASSPRQGAWGYTF
NA	TRBJ1-2	once	TRBV30	TGTGCCTGGAGTGTAAGGGAGGTGAGCGGCTACACCTTC	CAWSVREVSGYTF
TRBD1	TRBJ1-2	NA	TRBV28	TGTGCCAGCAGCGACAGGGATCGTGGCTACACCTTC	CASSDRDRGYTF
NA	TRBJ2-1	NA	TRBV5-1	TGCGCCAGCAGCTTGGGAGAGGGCTACGCCCTACACAATGAGCAGTTCTTC	CASSLGEGYALHNEQFF
TRBD2	TRBJ2-1	NA	TRBV7-3	TGTGCCAGCAGCTTAGGGACTAGCGGATACAATGAGCAGTTCTTC	CASSLGTSGYNEQFF
NA	TRBJ1-1	few	TRBV30	TGTGCCTTGGAAGGGAGGCGCGGCACTGAAGCTTTCTTT	CALEGRRGTEAFF
NA	TRBJ2-5	NA	TRBV27	TGTGCCAGCAGGTGGGACTTGGGGAAGACCCAGTACTTC	CASRWDLGKTQYF
TRBD2	TRBJ2-1	NA	TRBV14	TGTGCCAGCAGCCAAGATGTGGGAGGGACCTACAATGAGCAGTTCTTC	CASSQDVGGTYNEQFF
TRBD1	TRBJ2-7	NA	TRBV18	TGTGCCAGCTCTACGGGACAGGGGACCTACGAGCAGTACTTC	CASSTGQGTYEQYF
NA	TRBJ1-1	once	TRBV11-1	TGTGCCAGCAGCTTGGGGGCGGACAGCTGGGGGACTGAAGCTTTCTTT	CASSLGADSWGTEAFF
NA	TRBJ1-1	NA	TRBV18	TGTGCCAGCTCACCACGCGGCCGGCTTGACACTGAAGCTTTCTTT	CASSPRGRLDTEAFF
TRBD1	TRBJ1-6	NA	TRBV28	TGTGCCAGCAGTTCCCCGGGACAGGTCAATTCACCCCTCCACTTT	CASSSPGQVNSPLHF
NA	TRBJ2-1	NA	TRBV5-8	TGTGCCAGCAGCCCCCCAGCGGACCCGGGCAATGAGCAGTTCTTC	CASSPPADPGNEQFF
NA	TRBJ1-2	NA	TRBV28	TGTGCCAGCAGTTTAGGGGGGAGCCAAAACTATGGCTACACCTTC	CASSLGGSQNYGYTF